This T cell receptor (beta chain) was sequenced in a study of shared clonotypes between healthy human individuals. Study information: Each donor's CD4 naive and CD4 memory cells filled three plates apiece, CD8 naive two, and CD8 memory one.

Study outcomes and limitations: Researchers sampled blood only, noting tissue repertoires likely differ.

In the naive CD8 group, cells lacked CD45RO and were positively selected for CCR7, so terminally differentiated effector memory CD45RA+ cells were left out. Germline CDR1 reads SGHAT; CDR2 reads FQNNGV. This CDR3 has 16 amino acids. Trimming at V came to 5 bases and at J to 4 bases, leaving 7 bases not matched to a gene. For this clone: Its antigen is unknown.

Profiling relied on immunoSEQ multiplex PCR, and the TCRdb table lists in-frame clones only, not all of them. This repertoire shows hundreds of thousands of clones, about 96% found once; its top ten account for 0.11%. Sequenced material: naive CD8+ T cells sorted from blood. The TCR comes from a woman in her twenties or thirties in good health. This chain connects TRBV11-2 to TRBJ2-5; 13 bases match TRBD2. This CDR3 is CASSRGLAGVTETQYF. CDR3 coding DNA: TGTGCCAGCAGCAGAGGACTAGCGGGAGTAACAGAGACCCAGTACTTC.